The 21 T cell receptor beta chains given below trace back to one sample, sequenced in a study of T cells in Graves' hyperthyroidism and ophthalmopathy. TCR beta CDR3 region amplification was performed from RNA transcripts. TCR CDR3 regions were first amplified by RT-PCR with HTBI primers. MiXCR, run by TCRdb on the multiplex PCR reads, gives a single entry per CDR3 protein. The repertoire holds around 500,000 distinct CDR3 sequences, with around an eighth as singletons. The sequenced sample consisted of blood. The receptors were sampled from a woman aged 18-35 years with Graves' hyperthyroidism.

This clonotype was detected ten times or more. The V and J genes are TRBV11-2 and TRBJ2-3; a weak D match, TRBD2 (6 bases). This CDR3 comprises 15 residues. Trimming left V 5 bases short and J 1 base short, with 13 bases between. CDR1 and CDR2 (germline): SGHAT, FQNNGV. The CDR3, as DNA: TGTGCCAGCAGCGGCGGGGCCTTACGCACAGATACGCAGTATTTT. Translated, it gives CASSGGALRTDTQYF.

This clonotype was observed a handful of times. The rearrangement uses TRBV20-1 and TRBJ1-1; 10 nucleotides line up with TRBD1. The germline gives CDR1 DFQATT, CDR2 SNEGSKA (reference sequence). The CDR3 extends over 18 amino acids. V lost 5 bases and J lost 0; bases outside the gene matches: 15. The CDR3 DNA reads as TGCAGTGCTTACGCAGTCTCCGGGACAGGGGCGTTGAACACTGAAGCTTTCTTT. Protein sequence: CSAYAVSGTGALNTEAFF.

The chain recombines TRBV20-1 with TRBJ2-4, with D unclear. Trimming removed 0 bases from V and 0 bases from J, with 15 bases in between. The CDR3 sequence is 17 residues long. From germline, CDR1 is DFQATT and CDR2 SNEGSKA (reference sequence). The CDR3 sequence: CSARDRVGQLAKNIQYF. As DNA, the CDR3 is TGCAGTGCTAGAGATAGGGTAGGGCAGTTAGCCAAAAACATTCAGTACTTC.

This clonotype was observed many times. The genes are TRBV19 and TRBJ1-2; 8 bases match TRBD1. V trimming: 7 bases; J trimming: 9 bases; junction bases outside the gene matches: 10. CDR3 length equals 13 residues. Germline CDR1 reads LNHDA; CDR2 reads SQIVND (reference sequence). CDR3 loop: CASNTGGRNRYTF. The DNA for the CDR3 is TGTGCCAGTAACACAGGGGGAAGAAATCGCTACACCTTC.

This clonotype turned up a few times. This chain's CDR3 is CASQVVASSYEQYV. DNA of the CDR3: TGTGCCAGCCAGGTGGTGGCCAGCTCCTACGAGCAGTACGTC. The chain employs TRBV6-1 and TRBJ2-7; D not resolved. The length of the CDR3 is 14 residues. The germline gives CDR1 MNHNS, CDR2 SASEGT. V was clipped by 8 bases and J by 0 bases, with 14 bases between them.

For this clonotype: This clone may be a read error of a much larger clone one base away. The chain combines TRBV5-5 with TRBJ1-2; D unclear. CDR3 length: 13 amino acids. CDR1 is SGHKS, CDR2 YYEKEE, per germline (reference sequence). CDR3 in amino acids: CVSSLDINYGYTF. In DNA form, the CDR3 reads TGTGTCAGCAGCTTGGATATTAACTATGGCTACACCTTC.

This clonotype was recorded a few times. The rearrangement joins TRBV20-1 to TRBJ1-2; D remains ambiguous. Germline CDR1 is DFQATT and CDR2 is SNEGSKA (reference sequence). The germline V and J ends were trimmed by 3 bases and 0 bases, with 17 bases remaining between them. The CDR3 consists of 16 residues. The chain's CDR3 is CSASGDNEITNYGYTF. The DNA for the CDR3 is TGCAGTGCTAGTGGTGACAACGAAATTACTAACTATGGCTACACCTTC.

In this sample, this clonotype turned up many times. This rearrangement joins TRBV2 to TRBJ1-1; D not certain. The CDR3 consists of 13 residues. The germline V and J ends were trimmed by 4 bases and 1 base, with 7 bases remaining between them. The V gene's germline CDR1 is SNHLY and CDR2 FYNNEI. The CDR3 nucleotides are TGTGCCAGCAGTGGGGGTGGGAACACTGAAGCTTTCTTT. Translation gives CASSGGGNTEAFF.

This clonotype was seen only a few times. This chain connects TRBV30 to TRBJ1-4; D is unclear. V lost 2 bases, J lost 8 bases, and 9 bases lay in between. Per the germline V gene, CDR1 is GTSNPN and CDR2 is SVGIG (reference sequence). The length of the CDR3 is 12 residues. The CDR3 nucleotides are TGTGCCTGGAGTATTTTGGGGGAAAAACTGTTTTTT. It codes for CAWSILGEKLFF.

This clonotype was counted a few times. The rearrangement uses TRBV12-5 and TRBJ1-4, with D possibly being TRBD1 (6 bases). The V and J ends lost 5 bases and 0 bases respectively, with 10 bases between them. This CDR3 has 15 amino acids. Per the germline V gene, CDR1 is LGHNT and CDR2 is FRNRAP. CDR3 DNA: TGTGCTAGTGGTGAGGACAGCGCAACTAATGAAAAACTGTTTTTT. Protein sequence: CASGEDSATNEKLFF. The whole variable domain, remainder taken from reference TRBV12-5 and TRBJ1-4, is DARVTQTPRHKVTEMGQEVTMRCQPILGHNTVFWYRQTMMQGLELLAYFRNRAPLDDSGMPKDRFSAEMPDATLATLKIQPSEPRDSAVYFCASGEDSATNEKLFFGSGTQLSVL.

J is TRBJ1-4 and V is TRBV19; no clear D gene. Trimming pared 5 bases from V and 5 bases from J, leaving 9 bases between. The CDR3 consists of 13 residues. The germline V gene has CDR1 LNHDA and CDR2 SQIVND (reference sequence). The CDR3 coding sequence is TGTGCCAGTAGTCCCCTCGCCAATGAAAAACTGTTTTTT. Amino acid sequence: CASSPLANEKLFF.

This clonotype was detected many times. The chain has TRBV12-3 or TRBV12-4 and TRBJ1-3; 7 bases agree with TRBD1. This CDR3 is built from 17 residues. V gave up 5 bases and J gave up 2 bases; unmatched junction bases: 12. The CDR3 nucleotides are TGTGCCAGCAGTGGATTACAGGGGCCACGGACTGGAAACACCATATATTTT. Translation: CASSGLQGPRTGNTIYF.

This clonotype was seen repeatedly, ten times or more. V gene TRBV6-1 combines with J gene TRBJ2-7; 9 nucleotides match TRBD2. The CDR3 consists of 16 residues. V was pared by 8 bases and J by 2 bases, with 13 bases of the junction left unmatched. Looked up from germline, CDR1 is MNHNS and CDR2 is SASEGT. In nucleotides, the CDR3 is TGTGCCAGCGAGGGGCTAGCGGGATTACTGGCCTACGAGCAGTACTTC. Translating gives CASEGLAGLLAYEQYF.

This clonotype came up a few times. The chain carries TRBV27 and TRBJ2-1, with a weak D call TRBD2 (5 bases). CDR3 length: 15 residues. CDR1 MNHEY and CDR2 SMNVEV come from the germline V gene (reference sequence). Deletions cut 3 bases from V and 4 bases from J, with 13 bases between. CDR3 sequence (DNA): TGTGCCAGCAGTTTCCTAGCAAGGCCATACAATGAGCAGTTCTTC. It yields the protein CASSFLARPYNEQFF.

The CDR3 is CASMGGFGLVNTEAFF. CDR3 sequence (DNA): TGTGCCAGCATGGGAGGGTTCGGCCTGGTGAACACTGAAGCTTTCTTT. The V call is TRBV28, the J call TRBJ1-1, with D hard to call. CDR1 and CDR2 from the germline V gene are MDHEN and SYDVKM. CDR3 length: 16 residues. Between the trimmed V and J ends, which lost 7 bases and 0 bases, there was a span of 18 bases.

The chain employs TRBV3-1 and TRBJ2-1, with 9 bases fitting TRBD2. Germline V gives CDR1 LGHDT, CDR2 YNNKEL (reference sequence). CDR3 length: 17 residues. V was clipped by 0 bases and J by 8 bases; unmatched bases: 11. In DNA form, the CDR3 reads TGTGCCAGCAGCCAAGATTTAGGGCGGGAGGGCCTCCATGAGCAGTTCTTC. Translating it yields CASSQDLGREGLHEQFF.

This clonotype has at least ten counts. This chain joins TRBV11-2 and TRBJ1-1, with D uncertain. Trimming took off 5 bases at V and 0 bases at J, with 7 bases between the two ends. The CDR3 extends over 13 amino acids. Germline CDR1 and CDR2: SGHAT and FQNNGV. The CDR3 loop is CASSDNLNTEAFF. In DNA form, the CDR3 reads TGTGCCAGCAGCGACAACCTGAACACTGAAGCTTTCTTT.

This clonotype showed up many times. This sequence joins TRBV27 and TRBJ2-2; TRBD1 matches 8 bases. This CDR3 is built from 15 residues. Germline trimming cut 6 bases from V and 7 bases from J; bases unmatched to any gene: 10. The germline CDR1 and CDR2 sequences are MNHEY and SMNVEV (reference sequence). CDR3 bases: TGTGCCAGCAGACAGAGGACAGGGAGGAACGGGGAGCTGTTTTTT. The encoded protein is CASRQRTGRNGELFF.

This clonotype appeared many times. The gene calls are TRBV3-1 and TRBJ2-3; D unclear. The V end lost 1 base, the J end lost 4 bases, and 3 bases lay between the germline ends. CDR1 and CDR2 from the germline V gene are LGHDT and YNNKEL (reference sequence). The CDR3 contains 12 residues. The CDR3 region is CASSQGADTQYF. The CDR3 DNA follows: TGTGCCAGCAGCCAAGGGGCAGATACGCAGTATTTT.

The chain joins TRBV24-1 to TRBJ1-2; D perhaps matches TRBD1 (6 bases). Germline loops: CDR1 KGHDR, CDR2 SFDVKD. V was cut by 4 bases and J by 6 bases, with 20 bases left in between. The CDR3 extends over 16 amino acids. Written as DNA, the CDR3 is TGTGCCACCAGTGACCTCCGTGCGGGGGGACACCATGGCTACACCTTC. Translating gives CATSDLRAGGHHGYTF.

This clonotype has ten or more counts. This chain joins TRBV19 and TRBJ1-1, with a weak D call TRBD1 (5 bases). The CDR3 is made up of 13 amino acids. V gave up 4 bases and J gave up 8 bases, with 14 bases separating them. Germline V gene lookup returns CDR1 LNHDA and CDR2 SQIVND (reference sequence). This chain's CDR3 is CASSNRGAVEAFF. CDR3 nucleotides: TGTGCCAGTAGTAATCGTGGGGCGGTCGAAGCTTTCTTT.